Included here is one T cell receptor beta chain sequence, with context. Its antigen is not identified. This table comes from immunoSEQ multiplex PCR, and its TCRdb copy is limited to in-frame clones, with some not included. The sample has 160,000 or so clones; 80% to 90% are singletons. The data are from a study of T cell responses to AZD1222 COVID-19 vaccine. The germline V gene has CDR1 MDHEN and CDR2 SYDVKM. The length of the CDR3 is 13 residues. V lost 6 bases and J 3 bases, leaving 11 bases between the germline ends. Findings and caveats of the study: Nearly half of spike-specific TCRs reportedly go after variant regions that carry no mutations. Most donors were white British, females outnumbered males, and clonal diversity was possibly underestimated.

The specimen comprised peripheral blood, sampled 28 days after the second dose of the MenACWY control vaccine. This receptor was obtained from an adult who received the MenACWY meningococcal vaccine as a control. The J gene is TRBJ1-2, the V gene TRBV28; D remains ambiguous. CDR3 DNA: TGTGCCAGCAGGAGCGGACGGTACTATGGCTACACCTTC. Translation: CASRSGRYYGYTF.